This entry describes one T cell receptor (beta chain). These data come from a study of T cell changes during pregnancy in multiple sclerosis. Sequencing used immunoSEQ multiplex PCR; TCRdb keeps in-frame clones, though not all of them. The sample yields about 73,000 clones, around 92% seen once. Germline lookup yields CDR1 LNHDA and CDR2 SQIVND (reference sequence). This CDR3 has 15 residues. The J segment lost 4 bases and the V segment lost 11 bases, leaving 14 bases of the junction unmatched. The TCR sequence derives from a female donor in good health, enrolled as a control in a pregnancy study. V usage is TRBV19 and J usage is TRBJ2-1, with 7 positions matching TRBD1. The sample here was peripheral blood, taken in the third trimester of pregnancy. This chain's CDR3 is CAGNCPGTDYNEQFF. For the CDR3, the DNA is TGTGCCGGGAATTGTCCCGGGACAGATTACAATGAGCAGTTCTTC. Together with reference TRBV19 and TRBJ2-1, the CDR3 gives the full variable domain: DGGITQSPKYLFRKEGQNVTLSCEQNLNHDAMYWYRQDPGQGLRLIYYSQIVNDFQKGDIAEGYSVSREKKESFPLTVTSAQKNPTAFYLCAGNCPGTDYNEQFFGPGTRLTVL.